The 5 T cell receptor beta chains presented below share a single source sample, sequenced in a study of blood T cell repertoires in COVID-19. Assay used: immunoSEQ multiplex PCR; TCRdb lists only in-frame clones, some missing. The sample has 140,000 to 150,000 clones, 84% seen once. Sequencing was performed on PBMCs or T cells enriched from blood (not recorded which). The receptors originated from a woman between 50 and 59 years old with acute COVID-19.

V gene TRBV6-5 combines with J gene TRBJ1-2; D not resolved. Trimming removed 2 bases from V and 1 base from J, with 11 bases in between. CDR3 size: 15 residues. The V gene's germline CDR1 is MNHEY and CDR2 SVGAGI. This chain's CDR3 is CASSYGRAGNYGYTF. The CDR3 DNA sequence: TGTGCCAGCAGTTACGGTCGAGCGGGTAACTATGGCTACACCTTC.

The rearrangement uses TRBV27 and TRBJ2-7; D not resolved. Germline CDR1 and CDR2: MNHEY and SMNVEV (reference sequence). This CDR3 has 14 amino acids. Trimming cost V 4 bases and J 2 bases, with 12 bases left between them. The CDR3 bases are TGTGCCAGCAGTTCGGTCAGGTTTCCCTACGAGCAGTACTTC. This translates into CASSSVRFPYEQYF.

The chain couples TRBV2 to TRBJ2-3; a possible D gene is TRBD1 (5 bases). Germline CDR1 reads SNHLY; CDR2 reads FYNNEI. Between the trimmed V and J ends, which lost 3 bases and 2 bases, there was a span of 12 bases. The CDR3 consists of 15 residues. The CDR3 here is CASSESGSPTDTQYF. CDR3 coding DNA: TGTGCCAGCAGTGAGTCAGGGTCCCCCACAGATACGCAGTATTTT.

This sequence joins TRBV5-6 and TRBJ1-1, with TRBD1 matching over 8 bases. Germline V gene data show CDR1 as SGHDT and CDR2 as YYEEEE. The CDR3 sequence is 15 residues long. With 0 bases clipped from V and 1 base from J, the junction kept 2 bases outside the gene matches. The CDR3 nucleotides are TGTGCCAGCAGCTTGGGGGACAGGCCGAACACTGAAGCTTTCTTT. Protein product: CASSLGDRPNTEAFF.

The rearrangement links TRBV19 to TRBJ1-1; 9 bases align to TRBD1. V lost 7 bases to trimming and J lost 4 bases; unmatched junction nucleotides: 4. Germline CDR1 LNHDA, CDR2 SQIVND (reference sequence). The CDR3 runs to 13 residues. CDR3 in DNA: TGTGCCAGTAAAGACAGGGGGGGCACTGAAGCTTTCTTT. Translating gives CASKDRGGTEAFF.